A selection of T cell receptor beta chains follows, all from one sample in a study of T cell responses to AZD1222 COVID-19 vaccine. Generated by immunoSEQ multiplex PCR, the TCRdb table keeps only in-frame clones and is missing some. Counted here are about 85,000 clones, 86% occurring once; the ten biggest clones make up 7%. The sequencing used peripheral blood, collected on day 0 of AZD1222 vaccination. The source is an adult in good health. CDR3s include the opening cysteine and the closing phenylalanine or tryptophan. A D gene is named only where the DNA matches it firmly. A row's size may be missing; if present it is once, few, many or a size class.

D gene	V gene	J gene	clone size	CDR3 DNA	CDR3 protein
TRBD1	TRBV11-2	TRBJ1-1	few	TGTGCCAGCAGCCCGCCCGACAGGGGAAAAGCTTTCTTT	CASSPPDRGKAFF
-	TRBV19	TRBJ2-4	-	TGTGCCAGTAGTAGTTTGCAGGGACTAGCCAAAAACATTCAGTACTTC	CASSSLQGLAKNIQYF
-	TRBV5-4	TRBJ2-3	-	TGTGCCAGCAGCTTGAAATTCCCCCGGCCAGGAGACTTCACAGATACGCAGTATTTT	CASSLKFPRPGDFTDTQYF
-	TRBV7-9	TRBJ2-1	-	TGTGCCAGCAGCTTAGAGGGGCTTGAGGGCAATGAGCAGTTCTTC	CASSLEGLEGNEQFF
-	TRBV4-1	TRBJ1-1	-	TGCGCCAGCAGCCAAGAGGACAGTTCTATGAACACTGAAGCTTTCTTT	CASSQEDSSMNTEAFF
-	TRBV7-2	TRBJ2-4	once	TGTGCCAGCAGCCAAGAGGGTACTCCTCTCTTC	CASSQEGTPLF
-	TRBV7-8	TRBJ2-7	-	TGTGCCAGCAGCCCCTCCTACGAGCAGTACTTC	CASSPSYEQYF
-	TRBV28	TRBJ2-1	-	TGTGCCAGCAGTTACCCGGGCGGTTATGAGCAGTTCTTC	CASSYPGGYEQFF
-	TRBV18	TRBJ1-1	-	TGTGCCAGCTCACCACCTGGGGGCACTGAAGCTTTCTTT	CASSPPGGTEAFF
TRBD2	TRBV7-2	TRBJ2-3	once	TGTGCCAGCAGTTCAGGACTAGCGGGAGGGAGACACACAGATACGCAGTATTTT	CASSSGLAGGRHTDTQYF
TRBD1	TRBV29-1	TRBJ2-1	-	TGCAGCGTCACTACGGGGACAGGGGGCGGGAATGAGCAGTTCTTC	CSVTTGTGGGNEQFF
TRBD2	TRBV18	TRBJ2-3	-	TGTGCCAGCTCACCCCTCCTAGCGGGGGGCACAGATACGCAGTATTTT	CASSPLLAGGTDTQYF
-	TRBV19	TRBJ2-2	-	TGTGCCAGTAGTATTAGGGGGGAAGGACCCGGGGAGCTGTTTTTT	CASSIRGEGPGELFF
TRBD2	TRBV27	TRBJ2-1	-	TGTGCCAGCACCCCCCCACTAGCGGGAGGGCCTAATGAGCAGTTCTTC	CASTPPLAGGPNEQFF
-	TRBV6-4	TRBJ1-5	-	TGTGCCGCAACCCCGGACATTCCTCTTAAATATAGCAATCAGCCCCAGCATTTT	CAATPDIPLKYSNQPQHF
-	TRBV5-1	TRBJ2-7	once	TGCGCCAGCAGCACATCAGGGAATTCCTACGAGCAGTACTTC	CASSTSGNSYEQYF
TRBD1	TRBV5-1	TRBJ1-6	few	TGCGCCAGCAGCTTAACAGGGGTCCCCTATAATTCACCCCTCCACTTT	CASSLTGVPYNSPLHF
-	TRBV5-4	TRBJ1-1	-	TGTGCCAGCAGCCTAATAGACTCGAATGAAGCTTTCTTT	CASSLIDSNEAFF
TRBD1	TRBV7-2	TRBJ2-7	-	TGTGCCAGCAGCTCCCGACAGGGACACGAGCAGTACTTC	CASSSRQGHEQYF
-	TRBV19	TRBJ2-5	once	TGTGCCAGTAAGGATCCTAACGGGGCAGCCCAAGAGACCCAGTACTTC	CASKDPNGAAQETQYF
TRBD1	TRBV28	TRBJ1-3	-	TGTGCCAGCAGCTTGACAGGGATTGGAAACACCATATATTTT	CASSLTGIGNTIYF
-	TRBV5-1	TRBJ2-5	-	TGCGCCAGCAGCTTGGATCGGCAGAAAGGGGAGACCCAGTACTTC	CASSLDRQKGETQYF
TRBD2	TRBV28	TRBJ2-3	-	TGTGCCAGCAGTCTAGGGAGGCGGGGGGCCACCCCCACAGATACGCAGTATTTT	CASSLGRRGATPTDTQYF
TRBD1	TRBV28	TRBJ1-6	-	TGTGCCAGCAGTCCCGGACAGGGCAGGGGCTCCTATAATTCACCCCTCCACTTT	CASSPGQGRGSYNSPLHF
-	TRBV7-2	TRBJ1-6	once	TGTGCCAGCAGCTTAGTACGGGGCATTGATTCACCCCTCCACTTT	CASSLVRGIDSPLHF
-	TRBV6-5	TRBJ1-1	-	TGTGCCAGCAGTCGGCACACTGAAGCTTTCTTT	CASSRHTEAFF
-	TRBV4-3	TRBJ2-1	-	TGCGCCAGCAGCCAAGTGGGGGTAAGGCGGCTGAAAGGGTTCAATGAGCAGTTCTTC	CASSQVGVRRLKGFNEQFF
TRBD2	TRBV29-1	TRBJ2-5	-	TGCAGCGTTGATAGCGGGAGGGCCGGGGAGACCCAGTACTTC	CSVDSGRAGETQYF
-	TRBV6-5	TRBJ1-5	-	TGTGCCAGCAGTCCATCCGGTTTCAATCAGCCCCAGCATTTT	CASSPSGFNQPQHF
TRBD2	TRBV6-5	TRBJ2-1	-	TGTGCCAGCAGTTACGGACTAGCGGGAGGGGGTGAGCAGTTCTTC	CASSYGLAGGGEQFF
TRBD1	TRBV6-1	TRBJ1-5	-	TGTGCCAGCAGTGACGGGGCAGGGGGCTTCAGTCAGCCCCAGCATTTT	CASSDGAGGFSQPQHF
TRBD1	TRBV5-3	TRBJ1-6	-	TGTGCCAGAAGCTTGGCGGGGACAGGGGATTCACCCCTCCACTTT	CARSLAGTGDSPLHF
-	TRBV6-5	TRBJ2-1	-	TGTGCCAGCAGTTCCGGTCGGCGCTCCTACAATGAGCAGTTCTTC	CASSSGRRSYNEQFF
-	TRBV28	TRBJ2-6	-	TGTGCCAGCCGATCGGGGGGCCGATCTGGGGCCAACGTCCTGACTTTC	CASRSGGRSGANVLTF
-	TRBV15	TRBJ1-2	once	TGTGCCACCAGCGGGGGCAACTATGGCTACACCTTC	CATSGGNYGYTF
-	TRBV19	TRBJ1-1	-	TGTGCCAGTAGTATAGCTCGGAACACTGAAGCTTTCTTT	CASSIARNTEAFF
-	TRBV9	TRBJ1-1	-	TGTGCCAGCAGCGTAGACGGCCTCGGGACTGAAGCTTTCTTT	CASSVDGLGTEAFF
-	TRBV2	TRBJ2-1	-	TGTGCCAACTCCCGGGACTTCTCCTCGTATGAGCAGTTCTTC	CANSRDFSSYEQFF
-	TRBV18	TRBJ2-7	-	TGTGCCAGCTCACCACCAGGGTTCACTTACGAGCAGTACTTC	CASSPPGFTYEQYF
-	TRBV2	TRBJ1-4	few	TGTGCCAGCATGGACGGAGCCGGAGTGGTAGAAAAACTGTTTTTT	CASMDGAGVVEKLFF
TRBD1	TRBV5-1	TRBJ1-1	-	TGCGCCAGCAGCTCCCCTGACAGGGAAAGACGATTAAAGAACACTGAAGCTTTCTTT	CASSSPDRERRLKNTEAFF
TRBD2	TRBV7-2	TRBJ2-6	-	TGTGCCAGCAGCTTGGCCCGAGGAGCGGGAGGTGGGGCCAACGTCCTGACTTTC	CASSLARGAGGGANVLTF
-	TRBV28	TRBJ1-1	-	TGTGCCAGCACCTGGGGGGCGAACACTGAAGCTTTCTTT	CASTWGANTEAFF
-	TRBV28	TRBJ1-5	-	TGTGCCAGCAAAGAGTTGGGTCAGCCCCAGCATTTT	CASKELGQPQHF
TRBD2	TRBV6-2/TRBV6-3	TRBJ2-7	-	TGTGCCAGCAGTTCAACCGGAGGACTAGCGGGACTCTACGAGCAGTACTTC	CASSSTGGLAGLYEQYF
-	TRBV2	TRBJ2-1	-	TGTGCCAGCAGTGAAGAGGGGAACTCAGTCTACAATGAGCAGTTCTTC	CASSEEGNSVYNEQFF
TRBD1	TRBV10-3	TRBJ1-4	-	TGTGCCATCAGCGCCGGGACAGGGGGAGAAAAACTGTTTTTT	CAISAGTGGEKLFF
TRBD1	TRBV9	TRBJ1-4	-	TGTGCCAGCAGCGGGGGACAGGGGGCGCCGACTAATGAAAAACTGTTTTTT	CASSGGQGAPTNEKLFF
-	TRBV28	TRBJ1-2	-	TGTGCCAGCAGGCCCTCCAAGGGGAGTTATGGCTACACCTTC	CASRPSKGSYGYTF
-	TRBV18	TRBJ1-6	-	TGTGCCAGCTCACCGACCGGGGCCTTCTTCTCACCCCTCCACTTT	CASSPTGAFFSPLHF
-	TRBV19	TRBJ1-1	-	TGTGCCAGTAGTATACAGCTTAACACTGAAGCTTTCTTT	CASSIQLNTEAFF
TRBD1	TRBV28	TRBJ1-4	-	TGTGCCAGCAGCCACGGACAGGAGAATGAAAAACTGTTTTTT	CASSHGQENEKLFF
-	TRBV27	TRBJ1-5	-	TGTGCCAGCAGTCGCGGGGGGAGTAGCAATCAGCCCCAGCATTTT	CASSRGGSSNQPQHF
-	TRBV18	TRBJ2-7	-	TGTGCCAGCTCATCCGGGGGGCCCGGGTACGAGCAGTACTTC	CASSSGGPGYEQYF
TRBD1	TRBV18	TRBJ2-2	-	TGTGCCAGCTCACCAAGGACAGGTGAAACCGGGGAGCTGTTTTTT	CASSPRTGETGELFF
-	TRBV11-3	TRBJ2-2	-	TGTGCCAGCAGCTTAGAGGTCACAGCGGGTAACACCGGGGAGCTGTTTTTT	CASSLEVTAGNTGELFF
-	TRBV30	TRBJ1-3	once	TGTGCCTCCCTCAGGGGTCGGTCTGGAAACACCATATATTTT	CASLRGRSGNTIYF
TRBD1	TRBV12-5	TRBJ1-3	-	TGTGCTAGTGGTTTGACGAGGGACAGAAACTCTGGAAACACCATATATTTT	CASGLTRDRNSGNTIYF